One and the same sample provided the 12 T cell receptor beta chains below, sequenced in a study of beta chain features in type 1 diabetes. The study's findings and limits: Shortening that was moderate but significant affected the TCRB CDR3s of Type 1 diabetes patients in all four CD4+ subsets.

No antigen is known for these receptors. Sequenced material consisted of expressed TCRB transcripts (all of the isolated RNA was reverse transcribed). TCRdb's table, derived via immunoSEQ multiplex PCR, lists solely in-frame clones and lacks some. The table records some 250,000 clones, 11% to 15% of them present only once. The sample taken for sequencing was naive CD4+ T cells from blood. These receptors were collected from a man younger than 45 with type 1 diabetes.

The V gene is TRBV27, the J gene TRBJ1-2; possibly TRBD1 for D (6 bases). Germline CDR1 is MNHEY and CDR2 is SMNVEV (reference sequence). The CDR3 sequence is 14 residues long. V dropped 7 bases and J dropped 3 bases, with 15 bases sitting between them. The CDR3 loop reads CASTGGGADYGYTF. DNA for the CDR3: TGTGCCAGCACCGGCGGGGGGGCGGACTATGGCTACACCTTC.

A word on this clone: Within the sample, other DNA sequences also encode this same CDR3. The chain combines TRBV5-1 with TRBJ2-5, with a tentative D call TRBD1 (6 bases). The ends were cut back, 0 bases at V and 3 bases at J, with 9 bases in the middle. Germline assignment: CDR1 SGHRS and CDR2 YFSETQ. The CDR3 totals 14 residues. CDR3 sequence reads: CASSLGAGEETQYF. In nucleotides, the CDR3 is TGCGCCAGCAGCTTGGGGGCAGGGGAAGAGACCCAGTACTTC.

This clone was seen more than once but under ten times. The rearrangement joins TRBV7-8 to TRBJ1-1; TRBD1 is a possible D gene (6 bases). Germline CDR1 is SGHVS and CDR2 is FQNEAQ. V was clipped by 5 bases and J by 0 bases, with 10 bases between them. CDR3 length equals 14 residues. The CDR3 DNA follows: TGTGCCAGCAGCAAACAGGGACTGAACACTGAAGCTTTCTTT. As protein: CASSKQGLNTEAFF.

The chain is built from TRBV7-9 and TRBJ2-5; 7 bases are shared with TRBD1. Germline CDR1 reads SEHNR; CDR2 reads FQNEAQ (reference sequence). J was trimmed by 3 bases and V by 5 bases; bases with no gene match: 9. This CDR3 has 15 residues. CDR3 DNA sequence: TGTGCCAGCAGCACGTTACAGGGGAAGGAAGAGACCCAGTACTTC. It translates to CASSTLQGKEETQYF.

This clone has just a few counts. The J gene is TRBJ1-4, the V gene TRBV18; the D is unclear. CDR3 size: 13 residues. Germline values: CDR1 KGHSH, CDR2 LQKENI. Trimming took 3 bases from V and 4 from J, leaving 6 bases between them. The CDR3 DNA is TGTGCCAGCTCACCTCGGGGTAATGAAAAACTGTTTTTT. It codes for CASSPRGNEKLFF.

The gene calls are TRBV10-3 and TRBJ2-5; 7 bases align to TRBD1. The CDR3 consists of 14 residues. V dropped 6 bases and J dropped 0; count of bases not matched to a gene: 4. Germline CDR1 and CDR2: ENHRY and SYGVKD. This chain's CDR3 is CAISEGTDQETQYF. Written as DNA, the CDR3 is TGTGCCATCAGCGAAGGGACAGACCAAGAGACCCAGTACTTC.

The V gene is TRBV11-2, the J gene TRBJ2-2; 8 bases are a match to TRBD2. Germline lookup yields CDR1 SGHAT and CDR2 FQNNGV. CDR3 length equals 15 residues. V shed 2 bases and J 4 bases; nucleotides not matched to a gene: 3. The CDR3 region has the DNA TGTGCCAGCAGCTTAACGGGAGGGGTCACCGGGGAGCTGTTTTTT. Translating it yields CASSLTGGVTGELFF.

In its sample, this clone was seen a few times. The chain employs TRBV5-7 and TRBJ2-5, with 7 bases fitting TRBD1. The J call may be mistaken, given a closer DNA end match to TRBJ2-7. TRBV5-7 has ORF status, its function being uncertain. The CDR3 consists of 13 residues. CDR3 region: CASSPTGIYEQYF. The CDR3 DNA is TGTGCCAGCAGCCCGACAGGGATCTACGAGCAGTACTTC.

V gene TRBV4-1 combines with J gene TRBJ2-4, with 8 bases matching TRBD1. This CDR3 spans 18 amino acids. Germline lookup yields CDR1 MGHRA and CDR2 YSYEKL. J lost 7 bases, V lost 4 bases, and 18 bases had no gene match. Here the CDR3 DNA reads TGCGCCAGCAGCCCCCCTCAATCGTACGGACAGGGAAAGAACATTCAGTACTTC. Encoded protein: CASSPPQSYGQGKNIQYF.

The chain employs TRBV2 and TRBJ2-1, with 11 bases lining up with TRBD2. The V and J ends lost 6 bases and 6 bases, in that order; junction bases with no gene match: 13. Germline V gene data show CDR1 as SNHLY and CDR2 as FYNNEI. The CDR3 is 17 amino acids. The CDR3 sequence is CASSPQIAGGFGNEQFF. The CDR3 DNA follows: TGTGCCAGCAGCCCCCAGATAGCGGGAGGGTTTGGCAATGAGCAGTTCTTC. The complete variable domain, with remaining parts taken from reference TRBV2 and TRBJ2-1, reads EPEVTQTPSHQVTQMGQEVILRCVPISNHLYFYWYRQILGQKVEFLVSFYNNEISEKSEIFDDQFSVERPDGSNFTLKIRSTKLEDSAMYFCASSPQIAGGFGNEQFFGPGTRLTVL.

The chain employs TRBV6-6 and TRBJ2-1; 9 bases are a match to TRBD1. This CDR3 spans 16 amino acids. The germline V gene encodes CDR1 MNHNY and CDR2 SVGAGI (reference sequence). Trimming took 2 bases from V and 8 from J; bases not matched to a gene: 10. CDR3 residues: CASSYGELQGADEQFF. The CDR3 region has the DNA TGTGCCAGCAGTTACGGAGAATTACAGGGGGCAGATGAGCAGTTCTTC.

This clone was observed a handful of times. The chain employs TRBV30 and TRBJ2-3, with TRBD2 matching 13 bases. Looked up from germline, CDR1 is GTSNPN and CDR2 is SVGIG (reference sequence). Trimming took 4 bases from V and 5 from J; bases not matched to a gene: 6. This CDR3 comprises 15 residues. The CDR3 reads CAWTMTSGGLDTQYF. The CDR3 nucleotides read TGTGCCTGGACCATGACTAGCGGGGGGTTAGATACGCAGTATTTT.